Listed below are T cell receptor beta chains from one sample, sequenced in a study of T cells in Graves' hyperthyroidism and ophthalmopathy. TCRdb analysed the multiplex PCR reads with MiXCR anew, one entry per CDR3 protein. Altogether 300,000 to 350,000 distinct CDR3 sequences are present, around 18% being singletons, with the ten largest covering roughly a sixth. Material for sequencing was blood. These receptors came from a woman in her forties with Graves' ophthalmopathy. The CDR3 runs from the conserved cysteine through the conserved F or W. A D gene is named only where the DNA matches it firmly. Some rows mark clone size as missing; the rest say once, few, many or name a class of expanded clone.

j_gene,abundance,v_gene,len,d_gene,CDR3nt,CDR3aa
TRBJ1-2,.,TRBV7-8,14,.,TGTGCCAGCAGCCCTACCGGGGCAGGGGCTGGCTACACCTTC,CASSPTGAGAGYTF
TRBJ2-5,many,TRBV20-1,15,.,TGCAGTGCTAGAGACGGGGTCGCGGGCCAAGAGACCCAGTACTTC,CSARDGVAGQETQYF
TRBJ1-2,many,TRBV15,15,.,TGTGCCACCAGCAGAGATCGTTCACTCTCCTATGGCTACACCTTC,CATSRDRSLSYGYTF
TRBJ2-7,.,TRBV28,16,TRBD2,TGTGCCAGCAGTTTACTCGGTAGCGGGAGGACCTACGAGCAGTACTTC,CASSLLGSGRTYEQYF
TRBJ1-5,.,TRBV20-1,15,.,TGCAGTGCTAGGGCCTCGGGGGAATACAATCAGCCCCAGCATTTT,CSARASGEYNQPQHF
TRBJ1-2,many,TRBV2,13,.,TGTGCCAGCAGTGAAGCGATGGGGTATGGCTACACCTTC,CASSEAMGYGYTF
TRBJ2-7,many,TRBV28,14,.,TGTGCCAGCAGCGGAGTCTTACAGGTGTACGAGCAGTACTTC,CASSGVLQVYEQYF
TRBJ1-1,many,TRBV2,13,.,TGTGCCAGCAGTGAAGACATGAACACTGAAGCTTTCTTT,CASSEDMNTEAFF
TRBJ2-7,many,TRBV5-1,14,.,TGCGCCAGCAGCTTGGGGGTCAGCCAGAGCGAGCAGTACTTC,CASSLGVSQSEQYF
TRBJ1-2,.,TRBV6-1,16,.,TGTGCCAGCAGCAACGGGGGGCGGCCATCCACCCTCGGCTACACCTTC,CASSNGGRPSTLGYTF
TRBJ2-7,.,TRBV2,12,.,TGTGCCCTGGGGAAAGGGGGGTACGAGCAGTACTTC,CALGKGGYEQYF
TRBJ1-1,many,TRBV9,15,.,TGTGCCAGCAGCGTAGGCTCGGGAATGAACACTGAAGCTTTCTTT,CASSVGSGMNTEAFF
TRBJ2-7,many,TRBV29-1,11,.,TGCAGCGTTGCGGAAACCTACGAGCAGTACTTC,CSVAETYEQYF
TRBJ1-5,many,TRBV7-8,16,TRBD1,TGTGCCAGCAGCTTCAGACAGGGAGGGAGCAATCAGCCCCAGCATTTT,CASSFRQGGSNQPQHF
TRBJ1-2,many,TRBV9,15,TRBD1,TGTGCCAGCAGCGCAGAGGACAGGTCTAACTATGGCTACACCTTC,CASSAEDRSNYGYTF
TRBJ2-2,many,TRBV19,16,TRBD2,TGTGCCAGTAGGAAGACTAGCGGGCAGAACACCGGGGAGCTGTTTTTT,CASRKTSGQNTGELFF
TRBJ2-2,.,TRBV12-3/TRBV12-4,14,.,TGTGCCAGCACCCCCCACAGGAGTACCGGGGAGCTGTTTTTT,CASTPHRSTGELFF
TRBJ2-5,.,TRBV7-9,10,.,TGTGCCAGCAGCCCCAAGCCCCAGTACTTC,CASSPKPQYF
TRBJ2-7,many,TRBV27,15,TRBD1,TGTGCCAGCATGGCGGACAGGGGGATGACCCACGAGCAGTACTTC,CASMADRGMTHEQYF
TRBJ2-5,many,TRBV7-3,15,TRBD1,TGTGCCAGCAGCTCAACAGGGACAGTCCAAGAGACCCAGTACTTC,CASSSTGTVQETQYF
TRBJ2-7,many,TRBV6-2/TRBV6-3,16,TRBD2,TGTGCCAGCAGTTACTCGACTAGCGGGCCCTCCTACGAGCAGTACTTC,CASSYSTSGPSYEQYF
TRBJ2-7,many,TRBV6-1,14,.,TGTGCCAGCAGTGAAATACTAGCCTCCTACGAGCAGTACTTC,CASSEILASYEQYF
TRBJ1-5,.,TRBV12-3/TRBV12-4,14,.,TGTGCCAGCAGTTTTCAGGGGACGAATCAGCCCCAGCATTTT,CASSFQGTNQPQHF
TRBJ2-7,many,TRBV15,16,TRBD1,TGTGCCACCAGCAGAAGCCGGGACACAGGGGACTACGAGCAGTACTTC,CATSRSRDTGDYEQYF
TRBJ1-2,many,TRBV6-5,14,TRBD1,TGTGCCAGCCTCGTTAGGGACAGCAACTATGGCTACACCTTC,CASLVRDSNYGYTF
TRBJ1-2,many,TRBV5-5,16,TRBD1,TGTGCCAGCAGCTTGCGCTCGGGACAGGGAGTTTATGGCTACACCTTC,CASSLRSGQGVYGYTF
TRBJ2-7,many,TRBV27,12,TRBD2,TGTGCCAGCAGTTCCCGACTAGCGGGACTGTACTTC,CASSSRLAGLYF
TRBJ1-2,many,TRBV28,15,TRBD1,TGTGCCAGCAGTTTCGATCCGGACAGGGACTATGGCTACACCTTC,CASSFDPDRDYGYTF
TRBJ1-1,many,TRBV10-3,16,.,TGTGCCATCAGTGTAGAGGTGTTACGACCGGGCTCCGAAGCTTTCTTT,CAISVEVLRPGSEAFF
TRBJ1-1,many,TRBV10-3,15,.,TGTGCCATCAGTGAGTCGTCGGGGGCGAACACTGAAGCTTTCTTT,CAISESSGANTEAFF
TRBJ1-5,many,TRBV27,16,.,TGTGCCAGCAGTCAGGACGGCGTTAATAGCAATCAGCCCCAGCATTTT,CASSQDGVNSNQPQHF
TRBJ2-7,many,TRBV6-2/TRBV6-3,15,TRBD1,TGTGCCAGCAGTTACTCGAAGTCGGACAGGGGCGAGCAGTACTTC,CASSYSKSDRGEQYF
TRBJ2-2,many,TRBV25-1,14,.,TGTGCCAGCAGTGAATTCGTAGGGGACGGGGAGCTGTTTTTT,CASSEFVGDGELFF